This T cell receptor beta chain is from a study of regulatory T cells in long-lasting Graves disease. The CDR3 covers 15 residues. Trimming stripped 3 bases from V and 1 base from J, with 13 bases between. The germline V gene has CDR1 GTSNPN and CDR2 SVGIG (reference sequence). This clonotype has a count of ten or more. Time point: newly diagnosed GD, antithyroid drugs for less than 3 months. Making the TCR library involved RNA that had been extracted from PBMCs. Building of the TCR beta libraries involved iRepertoire HTBI primers and Arm-PCR of CDR3 regions. TCRdb re-analysed the multiplex PCR reads in MiXCR, keeping a single row per CDR3 protein. Here the sample spans 550,000 to 650,000 distinct CDR3 sequences, 16% being singletons. A further study also used this sample, focusing on T cells in Graves' hyperthyroidism and ophthalmopathy. That publication notes: With the HTBI primer set, the TCR CDR3 went through a first round of RT-PCR.

The source material was peripheral blood mononuclear cells (PBMCs), sampled at new diagnosis, from a patient treated with antithyroid drugs. The sequence derives from a man aged 18 to 29 with Graves disease. The gene calls are TRBV30 and TRBJ2-1; possibly TRBD1 for D (5 bases). The CDR3 coding sequence is TGTGCCTGGAGGATAGACAGAGAATCCTACAATGAGCAGTTCTTC. Amino acids: CAWRIDRESYNEQFF. Supplemented by reference TRBV30 and TRBJ2-1, the full variable domain reads SQTIHQWPATLVQPVGSPLSLECTVEGTSNPNLYWYRQAAGRGLQLLFYSVGIGQISSEVPQNLSASRPQDRQFILSSKKLLLSDSGFYLCAWRIDRESYNEQFFGPGTRLTVL.